One sample yielded the 16 T cell receptor beta chains listed below, sequenced in a study of Graves' ophthalmopathy and Graves' hyperthyroidism. The sequenced template was RNA, covering the TCR beta CDR3 region. HTBI-primed RT-PCR formed the first round, and a multiplex PCR formed the second. TCRdb reprocessed the multiplex PCR reads via MiXCR and lists one record per CDR3 protein. The data contain about 740,000 distinct CDR3 sequences, roughly 41% of them seen just once; the ten biggest clones take up about 40%. The sample comprised peripheral blood. These receptors all come from an adult man with Graves' ophthalmopathy.

This clonotype was found a few times. The chain recombines TRBV10-3 with TRBJ1-6, with TRBD1 matching 10 bases. CDR3 size: 15 residues. The germline gives CDR1 ENHRY, CDR2 SYGVKD. V shed 6 bases, J shed 5 bases, and the junction held 4 bases outside the gene matches. The CDR3 DNA reads as TGTGCCATCAGCGGGGGGACAGGGGATAATTCACCCCTCCACTTT. Its protein is CAISGGTGDNSPLHF.

The chain employs TRBV10-3 and TRBJ2-7; 7 bases are a match to TRBD1. The CDR3 is made up of 14 amino acids. The ends lost 3 bases at V and 2 bases at J; junction bases unmatched: 4. Germline CDR1 is ENHRY and CDR2 is SYGVKD. The CDR3 sequence is CAISDQGDTYEQYF. The CDR3 nucleotides read TGTGCCATCAGTGATCAGGGGGATACCTACGAGCAGTACTTC.

The chain combines TRBV7-9 with TRBJ2-7; D might be TRBD1 (5 bases). The V gene lost 5 bases and the J gene lost 2 bases, with 22 bases spanning the gap. Germline loops: CDR1 SEHNR, CDR2 FQNEAQ (reference sequence). CDR3 length: 17 amino acids. The CDR3 sequence is CASSQKGSGILTYEQYF. CDR3 nucleotides: TGTGCCAGCAGCCAAAAAGGGTCAGGGATTCTGACCTACGAGCAGTACTTC.

V usage is TRBV9 and J usage is TRBJ2-7; no clear D. The ends were cut back, 4 bases at V and 1 base at J, with 12 bases in the middle. Germline CDR1 is SGDLS and CDR2 is YYNGEE. The CDR3 is 14 residues long. CDR3 in DNA: TGTGCCAGCAGCCCGACGGACGGATCCTACGAGCAGTACTTC. This sequence encodes CASSPTDGSYEQYF.

As regards this clonotype: The CDR3 end shows no conserved phenylalanine or tryptophan, and so a read error is likely. The limits of the CDR3 on the DNA are not certain, so only TCRdb's listed CDR3 is given. The gene calls are TRBV12-3 or TRBV12-4 and TRBJ2-5; TRBD1 was called by the table and not checked on the DNA. Inclusive of both ends, the CDR3 amounts to 13 amino acids. The chain's CDR3 is CASSSGYGYTFGS.

The CDR3 region is CASSLARVGGANVLTF. CDR3 coding DNA: TGTGCCAGCAGCTTGGCCAGGGTGGGTGGGGCCAACGTCCTGACTTTC. This chain links TRBV5-6 with TRBJ2-6, with D possibly matching TRBD1 (5 bases). This CDR3 region has 16 residues. Germline CDR1 SGHDT, CDR2 YYEEEE. V dropped 0 bases and J dropped 3 bases, with 10 bases sitting between them. Drawing the rest from reference TRBV5-6 and TRBJ2-6, the complete variable domain is DAGVTQSPTHLIKTRGQQVTLRCSPKSGHDTVSWYQQALGQGPQFIFQYYEEEERQRGNFPDRFSGHQFPNYSSELNVNALLLGDSALYLCASSLARVGGANVLTFGAGSRLTVL.

With regard to this clonotype: A much larger clonotype is one base distant, so this may be a read error. The chain is built from TRBV24-1 and TRBJ2-7, with 7 bases aligning to TRBD1. The CDR3 consists of 14 residues. With 5 bases clipped from V and 2 bases from J, the junction kept 5 bases outside the gene matches. Per germline, CDR1 KGHDR and CDR2 SFDVKD. For the CDR3, the DNA is TGTGCCACCAGTGGACAGGGAATCACCTACGAGCAGTACTTC. The encoded protein is CATSGQGITYEQYF.

On this clonotype itself: Just one base apart from a much larger clone, this may be a read error. The J gene is TRBJ2-7, the V gene TRBV29-1; the match to TRBD1 covers 7 bases. The CDR3 loop spans 13 amino acids. V was clipped by 4 bases and J by 9 bases; unmatched bases: 12. Per the germline V gene, CDR1 is SQVTM and CDR2 is ANQGSEA. The CDR3 region has the DNA TGCAGCGTTGTTGTACTTCCGGGACAGAGGCAGTACTTC. Translated, it gives CSVVVLPGQRQYF.

A note on this clonotype: Compared with germline, one end of the junction differs, possibly owing to a read error. V and J are TRBV7-7 and TRBJ2-1; the D is unclear. Germline V gene sequence: CDR1 SSHAT, CDR2 FNYEAQ (reference sequence). CDR3 length: 13 amino acids. The CDR3 protein is CASSLVRQAEQFF. CDR3 DNA sequence: TGTGCTAGCAGCTTAGTTCGCCAGGCTGAGCAGTTCTTC.

The chain joins TRBV27 to TRBJ1-6, with no clear D. This CDR3 comprises 11 residues. Germline V gene data show CDR1 as MNHEY and CDR2 as SMNVEV (reference sequence). The V end was cut by 8 bases, the J end by 7 bases, with 6 bases between. This CDR3 reads CASGVNSPLHF. In DNA, the CDR3 is TGTGCCAGCGGGGTAAATTCACCCCTCCACTTT.

This clonotype was found many times. The genes are TRBV2 and TRBJ1-4; D is perhaps TRBD1 (5 bases). V was shortened by 4 bases and J by 7 bases, with 13 bases between the two germline ends. The CDR3 is made up of 14 amino acids. The germline V gene encodes CDR1 SNHLY and CDR2 FYNNEI. CDR3 amino acids: CASSAGVASEKLFF. In DNA form, the CDR3 reads TGTGCCAGCAGTGCGGGGGTAGCAAGTGAAAAACTGTTTTTT.

V and J are TRBV9 and TRBJ2-5, with D possibly TRBD1 on 5 matching bases. Trimming stripped 4 bases from V and 9 bases from J, with 22 bases between. The CDR3 sequence is 15 residues long. Germline V CDR1 and CDR2: SGDLS, YYNGEE. CDR3 protein: CASSPQGANQRAQYF. The CDR3, as DNA: TGTGCCAGCAGCCCCCAGGGCGCGAATCAACGTGCCCAGTACTTC.

This chain connects TRBV5-1 to TRBJ1-1, with D hard to call. V was cut by 0 bases and J by 4 bases, with 10 bases left in between. This CDR3 region has 14 residues. Germline V gene lookup returns CDR1 SGHRS and CDR2 YFSETQ. CDR3: CASSLGPGSTEAFF. CDR3 nucleotide sequence: TGCGCCAGCAGCTTGGGGCCGGGGAGCACTGAAGCTTTCTTT.

The chain carries TRBV7-8 and TRBJ2-7; a weak D match, TRBD2 (7 bases). CDR1 is SGHVS, CDR2 FQNEAQ, per germline. The CDR3 totals 13 residues. V lost 5 bases, J lost 5 bases, and 13 bases lay in between. CDR3 protein: CASSRGGGDEQYF. CDR3 DNA sequence: TGTGCCAGCAGCCGAGGGGGGGGCGACGAGCAGTACTTC.

Details on this clonotype: The junction departs from the called germline gene at one end, perhaps through a read error. The chain carries TRBV10-3 and TRBJ2-2; D unclear. This CDR3 region has 16 residues. Per germline, CDR1 ENHRY and CDR2 SYGVKD. In DNA form, the CDR3 reads TGTGCCAGCAGTTCTATTGGGGATCAAGGCCACGGGGAGCTGTTTTTT. Residues: CASSSIGDQGHGELFF.

This clonotype was seen ten or more times. The chain employs TRBV29-1 and TRBJ1-2; 8 bases are shared with TRBD1. Trimming cost V 7 bases and J 2 bases; bases outside gene matches: 9. CDR1 and CDR2 (germline): SQVTM, ANQGSEA. The CDR3 extends over 14 amino acids. The CDR3 nucleotides are TGCAGCGCCGAGACGGGACAGGCGAACTATGGCTACACCTTC. Amino acids: CSAETGQANYGYTF.